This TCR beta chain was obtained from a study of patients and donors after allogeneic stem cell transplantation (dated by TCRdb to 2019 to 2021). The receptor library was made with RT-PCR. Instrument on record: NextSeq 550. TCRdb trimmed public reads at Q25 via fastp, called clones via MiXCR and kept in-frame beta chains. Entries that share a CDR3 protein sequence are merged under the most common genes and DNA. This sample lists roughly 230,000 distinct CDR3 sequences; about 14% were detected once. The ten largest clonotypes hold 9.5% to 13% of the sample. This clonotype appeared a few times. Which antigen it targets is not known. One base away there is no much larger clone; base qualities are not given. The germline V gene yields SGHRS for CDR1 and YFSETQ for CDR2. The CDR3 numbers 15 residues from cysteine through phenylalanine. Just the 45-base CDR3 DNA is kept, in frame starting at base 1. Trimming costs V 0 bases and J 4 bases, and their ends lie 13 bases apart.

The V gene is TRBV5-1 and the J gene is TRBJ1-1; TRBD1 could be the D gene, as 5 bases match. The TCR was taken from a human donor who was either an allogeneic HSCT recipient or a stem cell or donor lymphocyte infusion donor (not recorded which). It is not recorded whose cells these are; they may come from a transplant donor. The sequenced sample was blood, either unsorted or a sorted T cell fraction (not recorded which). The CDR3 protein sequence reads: CASSLEGVTLTEAFF. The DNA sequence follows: TGCGCCAGCAGCTTGGAAGGGGTGACTCTCACTGAAGCTTTCTTT.